These 23 T cell receptor beta chains originate from one sample sequenced in a study of post-analysis software for immune sequencing data. The study's findings and limits: Patients showed TRBV5-6, TRBV5-1 and TRBV20-1 among a few TRBV segments more frequent than in controls.

No antigens are known for them. cDNA libraries of TCR beta carried unique molecular identifiers. TCRdb used MiXCR to reprocess the PCR reads, holding one entry per CDR3 protein. The sample yields roughly 600,000 distinct CDR3 sequences, 40% to 50% seen once. The sequenced sample consisted of blood. These receptors were obtained from a girl between 10 and 17 years old with multiple sclerosis.

This clonotype has only a few counts. The chain employs TRBV24-1 and TRBJ2-3; D unresolved. The CDR3 is 13 residues long. The V and J ends lost 2 bases and 2 bases respectively, with 4 bases between them. Germline V gene lookup returns CDR1 KGHDR and CDR2 SFDVKD. CDR3 nucleotide sequence: TGTGCCACCAGTGATTACGACACAGATACGCAGTATTTT. It encodes CATSDYDTDTQYF.

Comment on this clonotype: An end of the junction does not agree with germline; a read error may underlie this. The rearrangement joins TRBV6-1 to TRBJ2-1, with TRBD2 matching over 16 bases. The CDR3 spans 17 residues. Germline V gives CDR1 MNHNS, CDR2 SASEGT. In nucleotides, the CDR3 is TGCGCCAGCAGTGAGCCGGGACTAGCGGGAGGGAGGGGTGAGCAGTTCTTC. Translation: CASSEPGLAGGRGEQFF.

The genes are TRBV6-5 and TRBJ2-5; the match to TRBD1 covers 7 bases. Germline V gene sequence: CDR1 MNHEY, CDR2 SVGAGI. The CDR3 consists of 12 residues. V shed 2 bases, J shed 11 bases, and the junction held 5 bases outside the gene matches. In DNA, the CDR3 is TGTGCCAGCAGTTACGACAGGGAAGAGCAGTACTTC. Its translation: CASSYDREEQYF.

The CDR3 DNA follows: TGTGCCAGCAGCTTAAGGGCAGGGACTTACGAGCAGTACTTC. Translation: CASSLRAGTYEQYF. V usage is TRBV7-6 and J usage is TRBJ2-7, with D perhaps matching TRBD2 (6 bases). The CDR3 is 14 residues long. The V and J ends lost 2 bases and 4 bases respectively, with 12 bases between them. Germline V gives CDR1 SGHVS, CDR2 FNYEAQ.

The rearrangement uses TRBV24-1 and TRBJ2-1; D uncertain. Germline V gene data show CDR1 as KGHDR and CDR2 as SFDVKD. The length of the CDR3 is 11 residues. The V end lost 2 bases, the J end lost 8 bases, and 3 bases lay between the germline ends. CDR3 bases: TGTGCCACCAGTGATTCGGATGAGCAGTTCTTC. This sequence encodes CATSDSDEQFF.

The rearrangement joins TRBV9 to TRBJ2-7; TRBD2 aligns across 12 bases. Germline V gene sequence: CDR1 SGDLS, CDR2 YYNGEE. V shed 4 bases and J 7 bases; nucleotides not matched to a gene: 9. This CDR3 spans 15 amino acids. In DNA form, the CDR3 reads TGTGCCAGCAGCTCTACTAGCGGGGGGTCTGGGGAGCAGTACTTC. Its translation is CASSSTSGGSGEQYF.

V is TRBV19 and J is TRBJ2-1; 8 bases are shared with TRBD1. There are 16 residues in the CDR3. In germline, CDR1 is LNHDA, CDR2 SQIVND (reference sequence). J gave up 2 bases and V 0 bases, and 3 bases lay outside the gene matches. This chain's CDR3 is CASSIDRGLPYNEQFF. In DNA, the CDR3 is TGTGCCAGTAGTATAGACAGGGGGCTCCCCTACAATGAGCAGTTCTTC. The full variable domain, completed using reference TRBV19 and TRBJ2-1, is DGGITQSPKYLFRKEGQNVTLSCEQNLNHDAMYWYRQDPGQGLRLIYYSQIVNDFQKGDIAEGYSVSREKKESFPLTVTSAQKNPTAFYLCASSIDRGLPYNEQFFGPGTRLTVL.

V and J are TRBV4-1 and TRBJ1-5; no firm D call. CDR3 length: 17 amino acids. Germline CDR1 reads MGHRA; CDR2 reads YSYEKL. V was shortened by 1 base and J by 0 bases, with 13 bases between the two germline ends. CDR3 region: CASSQGRAVHSNQPQHF. The CDR3 nucleotides read TGCGCCAGCAGCCAAGGGAGGGCCGTCCATAGCAATCAGCCCCAGCATTTT.

This clonotype appeared a few times. The J gene is TRBJ2-7, the V gene TRBV20-1; weak D call: TRBD2 (7 bases). V was pared by 8 bases and J by 4 bases, with 18 bases between. The CDR3 runs to 13 residues. The germline V gene has CDR1 DFQATT and CDR2 SNEGSKA (reference sequence). In DNA, the CDR3 is TGCAGTACTGAGAGGGAGGGGGGTTACGAGCAGTACTTC. Translation gives CSTEREGGYEQYF.

V is TRBV12-3 or TRBV12-4 and J is TRBJ2-4; possibly TRBD2 for D (6 bases). The end of the DNA fits TRBJ2-7 better, so the J call may be wrong. The CDR3 loop spans 17 amino acids. The CDR3 nucleotides are TGTGCCAGCAGTTTATCCTATCCGGGACTGTACTCCTACGAGCAGTACTTC. Translating it yields CASSLSYPGLYSYEQYF.

The chain recombines TRBV20-1 with TRBJ2-1, with a possible D match to TRBD2 (5 bases). Trimming stripped 6 bases from V and 2 bases from J, with 20 bases between. Per germline, CDR1 DFQATT and CDR2 SNEGSKA (reference sequence). The CDR3 sequence is 16 residues long. The CDR3 DNA is TGCAGTGCCAAAACCCAGCGGACCTTGGCCTACAATGAGCAGTTCTTC. Translated: CSAKTQRTLAYNEQFF.

This chain links TRBV20-1 with TRBJ2-7; D gene uncertain. The CDR3 contains 13 residues. Trimming left V 3 bases short and J 2 bases short, with 11 bases between. Germline V gene sequence: CDR1 DFQATT, CDR2 SNEGSKA (reference sequence). For the CDR3, the DNA is TGCAGTGCTAGTCGCAGATATACCTACGAGCAGTACTTC. The encoded protein is CSASRRYTYEQYF.

This sequence joins TRBV20-1 and TRBJ2-5; D remains ambiguous. The J call may be mistaken, given a closer DNA end match to TRBJ2-7. The length of the CDR3 is 14 residues. Germline V lookup: CDR1 DFQATT, CDR2 SNEGSKA (reference sequence). The CDR3, as DNA: TGCAGTGCTCCGGGTGGAGTAATGGGCTACGAGCAGTACTTC. Translation gives CSAPGGVMGYEQYF.

The chain recombines TRBV6-6 with TRBJ1-1; 8 bases agree with TRBD1. The V segment lost 6 bases and the J segment 10 bases; nucleotides outside the gene matches: 4. Germline V CDR1 and CDR2: MNHNY, SVGAGI (reference sequence). The CDR3 runs 11 residues. CDR3 protein: CASSPDRVAFF. As DNA, the CDR3 is TGTGCCAGCAGCCCGGACAGGGTAGCTTTCTTT.

This clonotype showed up just a few times. The chain is built from TRBV2 and TRBJ2-3, with 10 nucleotides matching TRBD2. There are 15 residues in the CDR3. V was pared by 10 bases and J by 2 bases, with 9 bases of the junction left unmatched. In germline, CDR1 is SNHLY, CDR2 FYNNEI. The CDR3 nucleotides read TGTGCCACCAAACGCACTAGCGGGGACACAGATACGCAGTATTTT. Its translation: CATKRTSGDTDTQYF.

CDR3 region: CAIGGRSRTDTQYF. In nucleotides, the CDR3 is TGTGCCATAGGCGGCAGGTCCCGCACAGATACGCAGTATTTT. This chain joins TRBV27 and TRBJ2-3; no clear D. Trimming removed 10 bases at V and 1 base at J, with 15 bases between. The CDR3 extends over 14 amino acids. CDR1 and CDR2 from the germline V gene are MNHEY and SMNVEV (reference sequence).

This clonotype was detected only a few times. The gene calls are TRBV7-2 and TRBJ2-3, with D perhaps TRBD2 (5 bases). The V gene lost 2 bases and the J gene lost 2 bases, with 11 bases spanning the gap. This CDR3 has 15 residues. From germline, CDR1 is SGHTA and CDR2 FQGNSA. The CDR3 sequence: CASSLRDYLTDTQYF. The CDR3 coding sequence is TGTGCCAGCAGCTTACGAGACTACCTCACAGATACGCAGTATTTT.

The genes are TRBV12-3 or TRBV12-4 and TRBJ1-2; tentative D call: TRBD1 (6 bases). V lost 8 bases and J 4 bases, leaving 17 bases between the germline ends. This CDR3 is built from 14 residues. CDR3 sequence: CASDGQGLFYGYTF. The CDR3 DNA reads as TGTGCCAGCGACGGGCAGGGGCTATTCTATGGCTACACCTTC.

This clonotype showed up just a few times. The chain recombines TRBV27 with TRBJ2-4, with 9 bases lining up with TRBD2. The J call may be wrong; the DNA end is better matched by TRBJ2-7. CDR1 MNHEY and CDR2 SMNVEV come from the germline V gene (reference sequence). This CDR3 is built from 15 residues. The CDR3 loop is CASSPSGLAVNEQYF. In DNA form, the CDR3 reads TGTGCCAGCAGCCCATCGGGACTAGCTGTAAACGAGCAGTACTTC.

This clonotype was recorded a few times. The CDR3 here is CASTRTEYNSPLHF. CDR3 in DNA: TGTGCCAGCACCAGGACGGAGTATAATTCACCCCTCCACTTT. This chain uses TRBV12-3 or TRBV12-4 with TRBJ1-6; D call uncertain. V was trimmed by 7 bases and J by 4 bases, leaving 11 bases between them. This CDR3 contains 14 residues.

This clonotype turned up a few times. The chain links TRBV28 to TRBJ2-4; D perhaps matches TRBD2 (5 bases). There are 14 residues in the CDR3. Germline CDR1 MDHEN, CDR2 SYDVKM. Trimming removed 8 bases at V and 0 bases at J, with 11 bases between. The CDR3 here is CASSPGLAKNIQYF. CDR3 bases: TGTGCCAGCTCACCCGGACTAGCCAAAAACATTCAGTACTTC.

This clonotype was observed a handful of times. V usage is TRBV11-3 and J usage is TRBJ2-1, with 11 bases matching TRBD1. This CDR3 region has 14 residues. CDR1 is SGHNT and CDR2 is YENEEA in the germline V gene. The V segment lost 3 bases and the J segment 8 bases; nucleotides outside the gene matches: 3. Here the CDR3 reads CASSFGQGAYEQFF. CDR3 sequence (DNA): TGTGCCAGCAGCTTCGGACAGGGGGCATATGAGCAGTTCTTC.

The sample holds a few counts of this clonotype. The chain employs TRBV20-1 and TRBJ2-2; D not resolved. Trimming removed 1 base at V and 6 bases at J, with 3 bases between. The CDR3 spans 11 residues. The germline V gene has CDR1 DFQATT and CDR2 SNEGSKA (reference sequence). CDR3 nucleotide sequence: TGCAGTGCTAGAGGACCCGGGGAGCTGTTTTTT. Translating it yields CSARGPGELFF.